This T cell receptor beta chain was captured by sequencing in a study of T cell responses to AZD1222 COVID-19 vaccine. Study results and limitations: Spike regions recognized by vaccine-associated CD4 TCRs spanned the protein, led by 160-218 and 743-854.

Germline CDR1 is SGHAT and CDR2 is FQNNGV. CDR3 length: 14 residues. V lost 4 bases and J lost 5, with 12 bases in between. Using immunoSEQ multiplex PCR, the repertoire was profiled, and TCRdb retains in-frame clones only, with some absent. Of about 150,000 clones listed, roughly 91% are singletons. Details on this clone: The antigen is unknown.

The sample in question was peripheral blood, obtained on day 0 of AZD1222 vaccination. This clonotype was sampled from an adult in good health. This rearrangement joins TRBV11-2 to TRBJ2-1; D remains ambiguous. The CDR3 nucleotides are TGTGCCAGCAGCTCCCGCGTAAAGGACAATGAGCAGTTCTTC. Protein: CASSSRVKDNEQFF.